The source of this T cell receptor (beta chain) is a study of T cells in Graves' hyperthyroidism and ophthalmopathy. RNA transcripts yielded amplified TCR beta CDR3 regions. Using the HTBI primer set, a first-round RT-PCR was run on the TCR CDR3. TCRdb independently ran MiXCR on the multiplex PCR reads; one entry per CDR3 protein. There are about 640,000 distinct CDR3 sequences in the sample; roughly 14% occur only once, and around 12% lies in the top ten. This clonotype was picked up a small number of times. At least 3 on the Clinical Activity Score was recorded for ophthalmopathy patients, who also had NOSPECS grade at least 4 and duration under 3 months. Uncontrolled infections, other autoimmune diseases, pregnancy or lactation led to exclusion of patients. The authors took PBMCs from 10 ml fresh peripheral blood. The CDR3 is 14 residues long. CDR1 and CDR2 from the germline V gene are MNHEY and SMNVEV (reference sequence). V shed 1 base and J shed 5 bases, with 9 bases lying between them.

Material for sequencing was blood. V gene TRBV27 combines with J gene TRBJ2-4, with D unresolved. This clonotype was sampled from a woman in her fifties or sixties with Graves' ophthalmopathy. CDR3: CASSLFPGENIQYF. CDR3 nucleotide sequence: TGTGCCAGCAGTTTATTTCCTGGGGAAAACATTCAGTACTTC.